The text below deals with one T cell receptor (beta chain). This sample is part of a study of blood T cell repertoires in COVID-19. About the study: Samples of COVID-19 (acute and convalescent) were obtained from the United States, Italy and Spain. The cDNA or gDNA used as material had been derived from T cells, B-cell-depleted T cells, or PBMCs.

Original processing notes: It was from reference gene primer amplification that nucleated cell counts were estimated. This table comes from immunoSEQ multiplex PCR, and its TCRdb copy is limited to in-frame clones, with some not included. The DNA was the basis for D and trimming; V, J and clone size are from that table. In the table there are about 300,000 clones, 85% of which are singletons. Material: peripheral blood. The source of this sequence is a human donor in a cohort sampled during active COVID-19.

The CDR3 nucleotides read TGTGCCAGTAGTGCAATTCTACAGGGAAACTATGGCTACACCTTC. It codes for CASSAILQGNYGYTF. The chain recombines TRBV19 with TRBJ1-2; tentatively, D is TRBD1 (6 bases). Trimming stripped 5 bases from V and 2 bases from J, with 15 bases between. Looked up from germline, CDR1 is LNHDA and CDR2 is SQIVND (reference sequence). This CDR3 region has 15 residues.